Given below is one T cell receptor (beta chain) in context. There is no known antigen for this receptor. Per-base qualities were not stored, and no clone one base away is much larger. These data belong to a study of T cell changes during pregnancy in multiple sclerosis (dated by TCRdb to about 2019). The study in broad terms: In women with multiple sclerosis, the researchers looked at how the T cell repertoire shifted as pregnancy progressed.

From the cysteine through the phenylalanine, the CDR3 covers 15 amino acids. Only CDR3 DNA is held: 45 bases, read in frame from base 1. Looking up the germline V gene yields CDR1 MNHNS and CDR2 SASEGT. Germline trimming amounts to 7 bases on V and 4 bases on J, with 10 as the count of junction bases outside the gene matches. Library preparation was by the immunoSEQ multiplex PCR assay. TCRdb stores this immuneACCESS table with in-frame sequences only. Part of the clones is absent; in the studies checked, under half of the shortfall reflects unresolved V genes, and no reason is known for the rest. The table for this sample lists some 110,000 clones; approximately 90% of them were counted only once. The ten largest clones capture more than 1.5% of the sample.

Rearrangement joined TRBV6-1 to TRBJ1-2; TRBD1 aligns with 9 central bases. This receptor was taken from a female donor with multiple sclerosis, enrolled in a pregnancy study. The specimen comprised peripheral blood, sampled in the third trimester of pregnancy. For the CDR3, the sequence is CASNTGQGGGYGYTF. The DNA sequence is TGTGCCAGCAATACGGGACAGGGCGGTGGCTATGGCTACACCTTC.